Presented here are 18 T cell receptor beta chains from one specimen sequenced in a study of T cell responses to AZD1222 COVID-19 vaccine. Data came from immunoSEQ multiplex PCR; TCRdb stores just in-frame clones and leaves some out. The table lists about 120,000 clones, roughly four fifths of them singletons. This sample comprised peripheral blood, obtained on day 0 of AZD1222 vaccination. All receptors come from an adult in good health.

This chain uses TRBV15 with TRBJ1-1; D gene uncertain. Germline values: CDR1 LNHNV, CDR2 YYDKDF (reference sequence). Trimming shortened V by 0 bases and J by 0 bases, and 2 bases separated the two germline ends. This CDR3 has 13 amino acids. The CDR3 nucleotides are TGTGCCACCAGCAGAGAGTTGAACACTGAAGCTTTCTTT. It codes for CATSRELNTEAFF. The whole variable domain, remainder taken from reference TRBV15 and TRBJ1-1, is DAMVIQNPRYQVTQFGKPVTLSCSQTLNHNVMYWYQQKSSQAPKLLFHYYDKDFNNEADTPDNFQSRRPNTSFCFLDIRSPGLGDTAMYLCATSRELNTEAFFGQGTRLTVV.

This chain links TRBV5-8 with TRBJ1-4; TRBD1 might be the D (5 bases). Trimming pared 3 bases from V and 4 bases from J, leaving 19 bases between. The germline gives CDR1 SGHTS, CDR2 YDEGEE. The CDR3 has 17 amino acids. The DNA of the CDR3 is TGTGCCAGCAGCTCAAATATGGGGGACGGATTTAATGAAAAACTGTTTTTT. As protein: CASSSNMGDGFNEKLFF.

The chain carries TRBV7-2 and TRBJ2-2; 12 positions match TRBD1. The CDR3 has 15 amino acids. Germline V gives CDR1 SGHTA, CDR2 FQGNSA. Trimming cost V 7 bases and J 7 bases; bases outside gene matches: 7. The CDR3 loop is CASTGTGGASGELFF. As DNA, the CDR3 is TGTGCCAGCACCGGGACAGGGGGCGCGAGCGGGGAGCTGTTTTTT.

The V call is TRBV5-1, the J call TRBJ1-2, with a tentative D call TRBD1 (6 bases). The CDR3 is 13 residues long. Germline V gene data show CDR1 as SGHRS and CDR2 as YFSETQ. V lost 0 bases to trimming and J lost 6 bases, with 9 bases between them. This chain's CDR3 is CASSLDRDNGYTF. The DNA of the CDR3 is TGCGCCAGCAGCTTGGACAGGGATAATGGCTACACCTTC.

The gene calls are TRBV11-2 and TRBJ1-2, with TRBD1 matching over 8 bases. This CDR3 has 14 amino acids. Germline CDR1 is SGHAT and CDR2 is FQNNGV. Trimming cost V 5 bases and J 8 bases; bases outside gene matches: 10. In DNA, the CDR3 is TGTGCCAGCAGCCCGGACAGGGATTTGGGGGGCTACACCTTC. Translation gives CASSPDRDLGGYTF.

The count of this clone is one. The genes are TRBV4-1 and TRBJ2-7; 7 nucleotides match TRBD1. CDR1 MGHRA and CDR2 YSYEKL come from the germline V gene. Trimming cost V 2 bases and J 3 bases; bases outside gene matches: 7. The CDR3 has 15 amino acids. The CDR3 reads CASSQRQGAFYEQYF. The CDR3 region has the DNA TGCGCCAGCAGCCAACGACAGGGAGCCTTCTACGAGCAGTACTTC.

The chain couples TRBV5-1 to TRBJ1-1; D call uncertain. This CDR3 region has 12 residues. The V gene's germline CDR1 is SGHRS and CDR2 YFSETQ. Trimming pared 0 bases from V and 3 bases from J, leaving 3 bases between. The CDR3 DNA follows: TGCGCCAGCAGCTTGGGGTACACTGAAGCTTTCTTT. Translated, it gives CASSLGYTEAFF.

This rearrangement joins TRBV7-2 to TRBJ2-5; D unclear. Germline CDR1 reads SGHTA; CDR2 reads FQGNSA. V lost 4 bases and J 5 bases, leaving 14 bases between the germline ends. The CDR3 extends over 14 amino acids. This CDR3 is CASSSPSGGETQYF. As DNA, the CDR3 is TGTGCCAGCAGCTCACCATCGGGCGGTGAGACCCAGTACTTC.

The CDR3 spells CASSPDGTVNYNYGYTF. The CDR3 coding sequence is TGTGCCAGCAGTCCCGACGGGACCGTGAATTATAACTATGGCTACACCTTC. The chain has TRBV6-2 or TRBV6-3 and TRBJ1-2; D possibly corresponds to TRBD1 (5 bases). Germline loops: CDR1 MNHEY, CDR2 SVGEGT. The CDR3 has 17 amino acids. The V end was cut by 5 bases, the J end by 1 base, with 20 bases between.

V is TRBV21-1 and J is TRBJ2-2; the table's D gene call, TRBD2, was not cross checked with the DNA. TRBV21-1 is flagged as a pseudogene. There are 17 residues in the CDR3. CDR3 residues: CASSKEETVVNTGELFF. The CDR3 bases are TGTGCCAGCAGCAAAGAGGAGACGGTCGTGAACACCGGGGAGCTGTTTTTT.

The V call is TRBV28, the J call TRBJ2-1; D is perhaps TRBD2 (5 bases). Germline CDR1 MDHEN, CDR2 SYDVKM. The CDR3 is made up of 14 amino acids. The V gene lost 5 bases and the J gene lost 9 bases, with 17 bases spanning the gap. DNA for the CDR3: TGTGCCAGCAGTCCTAGCCTTGGGTATAGTGAGCAGTTCTTC. Translating gives CASSPSLGYSEQFF.

J is TRBJ1-5 and V is TRBV19; 7 nucleotides match TRBD1. V was clipped by 4 bases and J by 4 bases; unmatched bases: 7. The CDR3 sequence is 15 residues long. Germline CDR1 reads LNHDA; CDR2 reads SQIVND (reference sequence). In DNA form, the CDR3 reads TGTGCCAGTAGTAAGCCGGACAGGCGAAATCAGCCCCAGCATTTT. Its translation is CASSKPDRRNQPQHF.

The genes are TRBV10-3 and TRBJ2-1; 9 nucleotides match TRBD2. The ends lost 8 bases at V and 6 bases at J; junction bases unmatched: 8. Germline-derived CDR1 and CDR2 are ENHRY and SYGVKD. The length of the CDR3 is 14 residues. CDR3 residues: CAIQELAGFNEQFF. For the CDR3, the DNA is TGTGCCATCCAGGAACTAGCGGGTTTCAATGAGCAGTTCTTC.

This sequence joins TRBV19 and TRBJ2-3; 8 nucleotides align to TRBD1. Trimming at V came to 7 bases and at J to 2 bases, leaving 8 bases not matched to a gene. The CDR3 length is 15 residues. Germline CDR1 and CDR2: LNHDA and SQIVND (reference sequence). The CDR3, as DNA: TGTGCCAGTAAGGGACAGGCGATCTTCACAGATACGCAGTATTTT. It specifies CASKGQAIFTDTQYF.

The chain uses TRBV13 and TRBJ2-1; TRBD1 aligns across 11 bases. The CDR3 has 15 amino acids. Germline-derived CDR1 and CDR2 are PRHDT and FYEKMQ (reference sequence). Trimming cost V 5 bases and J 7 bases; bases outside gene matches: 7. For the CDR3, the DNA is TGTGCCAGCAGCGCCCGGGACAGGGGGGATAATGAGCAGTTCTTC. This sequence encodes CASSARDRGDNEQFF. The full variable domain, in which reference TRBV13 and TRBJ2-1 provide the parts outside the CDR3, is AAGVIQSPRHLIKEKRETATLKCYPIPRHDTVYWYQQGPGQDPQFLISFYEKMQSDKGSIPDRFSAQQFSDYHSELNMSSLELGDSALYFCASSARDRGDNEQFFGPGTRLTVL.

The rearrangement joins TRBV28 to TRBJ1-5; the D gene is possibly TRBD1 (6 bases). The germline CDR1 and CDR2 sequences are MDHEN and SYDVKM. V lost 5 bases and J lost 9, with 29 bases in between. This CDR3 is 18 amino acids long. The CDR3 is CASSPLPHTGTVSRPQHF. In nucleotides, the CDR3 is TGTGCCAGCAGTCCACTCCCACATACAGGGACCGTCTCGAGGCCCCAGCATTTT.

Here the CDR3 reads CASSYIGLGGTQETQYF. The CDR3 region has the DNA TGTGCCAGCAGTTATATTGGACTAGGAGGGACGCAAGAGACCCAGTACTTC. This chain links TRBV6-2 or TRBV6-3 with TRBJ2-5, with TRBD2 matching 7 bases. V trimming: 3 bases; J trimming: 2 bases; junction bases outside the gene matches: 12. The CDR3 loop spans 17 amino acids. Per the germline V gene, CDR1 is MNHEY and CDR2 is SVGEGT.

V is TRBV7-9 and J is TRBJ2-5, with D unclear. Germline CDR1 is SEHNR and CDR2 is FQNEAQ (reference sequence). CDR3 length: 14 amino acids. The V end lost 3 bases, the J end lost 4 bases, and 12 bases lay between the germline ends. The CDR3 protein is CASSFRTAGETQYF. CDR3 nucleotide sequence: TGTGCCAGCAGCTTCCGGACGGCAGGAGAGACCCAGTACTTC.